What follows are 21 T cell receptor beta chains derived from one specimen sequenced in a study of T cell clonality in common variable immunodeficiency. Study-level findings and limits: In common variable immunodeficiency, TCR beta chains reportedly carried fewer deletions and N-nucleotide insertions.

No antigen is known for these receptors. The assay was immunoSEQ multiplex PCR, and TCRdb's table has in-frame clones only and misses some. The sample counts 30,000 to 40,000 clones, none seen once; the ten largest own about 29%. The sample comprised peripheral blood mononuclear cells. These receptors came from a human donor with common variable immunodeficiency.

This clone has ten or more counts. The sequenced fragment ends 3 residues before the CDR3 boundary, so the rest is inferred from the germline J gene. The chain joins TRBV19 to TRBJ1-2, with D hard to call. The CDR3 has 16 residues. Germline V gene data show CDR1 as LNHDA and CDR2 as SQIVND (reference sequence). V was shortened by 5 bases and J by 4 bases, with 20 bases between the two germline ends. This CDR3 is CASSDAATNPSYGYTF. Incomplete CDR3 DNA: TGTGCCAGTAGTGACGCAGCGACCAATCCTTCCTATGGC.

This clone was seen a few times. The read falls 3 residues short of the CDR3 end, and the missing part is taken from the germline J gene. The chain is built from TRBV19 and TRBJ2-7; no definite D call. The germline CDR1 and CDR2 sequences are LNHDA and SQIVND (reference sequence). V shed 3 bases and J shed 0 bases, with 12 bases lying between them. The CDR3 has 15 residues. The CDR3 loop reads CASSISPFSSYEQYF. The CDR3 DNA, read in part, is TGTGCCAGTAGTATTTCTCCCTTTAGCTCCTACGAG.

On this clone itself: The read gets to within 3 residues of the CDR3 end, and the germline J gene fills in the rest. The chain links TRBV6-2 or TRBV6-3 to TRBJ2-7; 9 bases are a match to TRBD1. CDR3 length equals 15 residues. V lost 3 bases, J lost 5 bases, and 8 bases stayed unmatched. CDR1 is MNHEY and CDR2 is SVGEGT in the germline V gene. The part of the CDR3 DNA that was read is TGTGCCAGCAGTTATCTCGGGACAGGGTTCAACGAG. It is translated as CASSYLGTGFNE. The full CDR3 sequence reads CASSYLGTGFNEQYF.

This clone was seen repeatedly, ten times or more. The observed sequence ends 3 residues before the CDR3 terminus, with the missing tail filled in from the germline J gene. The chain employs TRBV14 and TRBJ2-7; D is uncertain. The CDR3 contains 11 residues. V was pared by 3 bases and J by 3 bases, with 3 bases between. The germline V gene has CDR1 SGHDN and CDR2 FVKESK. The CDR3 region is CASSHIYEQYF. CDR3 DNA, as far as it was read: TGTGCCAGCAGCCATATCTACGAG.

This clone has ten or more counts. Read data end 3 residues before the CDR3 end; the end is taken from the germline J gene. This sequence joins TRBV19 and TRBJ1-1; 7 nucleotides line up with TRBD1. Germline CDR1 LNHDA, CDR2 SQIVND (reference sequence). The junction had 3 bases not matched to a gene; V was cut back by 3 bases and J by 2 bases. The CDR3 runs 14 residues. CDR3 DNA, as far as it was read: TGTGCCAGTAGTATGGGACAGCTCAACACTGAA. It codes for CASSMGQLNTE. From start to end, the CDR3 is CASSMGQLNTEAFF.

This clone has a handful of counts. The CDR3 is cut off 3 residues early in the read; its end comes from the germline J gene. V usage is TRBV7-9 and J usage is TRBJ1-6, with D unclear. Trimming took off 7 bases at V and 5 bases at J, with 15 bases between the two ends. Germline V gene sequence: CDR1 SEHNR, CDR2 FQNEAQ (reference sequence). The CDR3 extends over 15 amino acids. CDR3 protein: CASTPRQLDNSPLHF. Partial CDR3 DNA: TGTGCCAGCACCCCGCGGCAGCTAGATAATTCACCC. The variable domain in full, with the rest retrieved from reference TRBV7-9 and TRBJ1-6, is DTGVSQNPRHKITKRGQNVTFRCDPISEHNRLYWYRQTLGQGPEFLTYFQNEAQLEKSRLLSDRFSAERPKGSFSTLEIQRTEQGDSAMYLCASTPRQLDNSPLHFGNGTRLTVT.

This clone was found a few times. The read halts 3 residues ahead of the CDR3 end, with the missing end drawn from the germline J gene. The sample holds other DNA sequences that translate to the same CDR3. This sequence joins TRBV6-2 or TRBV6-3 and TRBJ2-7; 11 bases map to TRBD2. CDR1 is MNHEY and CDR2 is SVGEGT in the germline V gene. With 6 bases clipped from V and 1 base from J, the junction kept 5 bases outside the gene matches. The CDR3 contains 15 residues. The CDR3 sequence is CASRRLAGMSYEQYF. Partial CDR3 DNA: TGTGCCAGCAGAAGACTAGCGGGGATGTCCTACGAG.

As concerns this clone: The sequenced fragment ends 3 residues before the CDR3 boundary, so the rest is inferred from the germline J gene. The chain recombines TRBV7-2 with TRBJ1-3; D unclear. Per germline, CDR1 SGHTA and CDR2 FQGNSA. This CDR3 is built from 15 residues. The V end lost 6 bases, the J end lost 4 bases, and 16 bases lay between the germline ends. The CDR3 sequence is CASSLPLNFGNTIYF. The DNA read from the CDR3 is TGTGCCAGCAGTCTACCCCTTAACTTCGGAAACACC.

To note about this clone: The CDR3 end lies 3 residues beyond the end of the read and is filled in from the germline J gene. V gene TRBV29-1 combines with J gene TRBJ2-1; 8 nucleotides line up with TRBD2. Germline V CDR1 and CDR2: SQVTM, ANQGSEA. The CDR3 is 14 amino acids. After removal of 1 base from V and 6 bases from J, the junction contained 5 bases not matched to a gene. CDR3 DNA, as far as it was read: TGCAGCGTTGAAGGGACTAGCAAGATCAATGAG. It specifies CSVEGTSKINE. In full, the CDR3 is CSVEGTSKINEQFF.

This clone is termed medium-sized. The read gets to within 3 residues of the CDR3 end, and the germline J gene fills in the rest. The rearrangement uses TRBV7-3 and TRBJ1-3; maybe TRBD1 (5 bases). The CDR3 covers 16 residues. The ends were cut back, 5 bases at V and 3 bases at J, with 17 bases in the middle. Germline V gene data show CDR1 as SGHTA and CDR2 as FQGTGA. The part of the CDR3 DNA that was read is TGTGCCAGCAGCCTGTCCGCCGGGGGTATTGGAAACACC. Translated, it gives CASSLSAGGIGNT. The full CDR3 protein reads CASSLSAGGIGNTIYF. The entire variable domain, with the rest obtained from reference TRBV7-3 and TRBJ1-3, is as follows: GAGVSQTPSNKVTEKGKYVELRCDPISGHTALYWYRQSLGQGPEFLIYFQGTGAADDSGLPNDRFFAVRPEGSVSTLKIQRTERGDSAVYLCASSLSAGGIGNTIYFGEGSWLTVV.

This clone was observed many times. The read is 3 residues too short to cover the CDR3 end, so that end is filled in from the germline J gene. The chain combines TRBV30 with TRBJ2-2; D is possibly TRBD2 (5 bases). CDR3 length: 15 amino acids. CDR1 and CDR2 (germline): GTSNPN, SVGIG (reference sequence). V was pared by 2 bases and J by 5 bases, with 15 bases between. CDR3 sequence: CAWSSGGTLTGELFF. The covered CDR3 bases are TGTGCCTGGAGTTCAGGAGGAACCCTAACCGGGGAG.

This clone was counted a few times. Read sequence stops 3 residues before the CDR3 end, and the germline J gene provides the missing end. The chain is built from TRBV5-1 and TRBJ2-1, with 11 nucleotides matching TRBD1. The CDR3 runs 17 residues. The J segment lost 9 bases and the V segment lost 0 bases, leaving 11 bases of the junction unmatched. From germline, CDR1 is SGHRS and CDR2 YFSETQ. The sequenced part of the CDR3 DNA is TGCGCCAGCAGCTTGGCCCCATTAGGACAGGGGGCGCCTGAG. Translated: CASSLAPLGQGAPE. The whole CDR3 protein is CASSLAPLGQGAPEQFF.

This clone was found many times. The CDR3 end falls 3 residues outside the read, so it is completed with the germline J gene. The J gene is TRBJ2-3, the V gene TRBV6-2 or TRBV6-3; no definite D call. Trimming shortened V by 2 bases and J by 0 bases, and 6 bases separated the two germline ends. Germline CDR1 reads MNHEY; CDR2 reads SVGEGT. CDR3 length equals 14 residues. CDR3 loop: CASSYGPSTDTQYF. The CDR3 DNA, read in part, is TGTGCCAGCAGTTACGGGCCTAGCACAGATACG.

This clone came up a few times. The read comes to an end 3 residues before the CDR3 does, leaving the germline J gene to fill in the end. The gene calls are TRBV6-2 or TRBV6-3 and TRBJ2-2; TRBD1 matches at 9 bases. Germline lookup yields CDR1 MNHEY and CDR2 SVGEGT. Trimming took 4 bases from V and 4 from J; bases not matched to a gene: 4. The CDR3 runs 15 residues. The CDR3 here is CASSSRDRATGELFF. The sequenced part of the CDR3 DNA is TGTGCCAGCAGTTCGCGGGACAGGGCCACCGGGGAG.

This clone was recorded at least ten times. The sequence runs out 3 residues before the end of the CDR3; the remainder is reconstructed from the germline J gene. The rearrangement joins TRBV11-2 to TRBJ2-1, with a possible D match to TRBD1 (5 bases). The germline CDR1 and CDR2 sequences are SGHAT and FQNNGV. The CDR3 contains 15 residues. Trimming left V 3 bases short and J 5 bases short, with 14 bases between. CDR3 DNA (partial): TGTGCCAGCAGCTTTGGCAGGGCTGGGGACAATGAG. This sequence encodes CASSFGRAGDNE. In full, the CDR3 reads CASSFGRAGDNEQFF.

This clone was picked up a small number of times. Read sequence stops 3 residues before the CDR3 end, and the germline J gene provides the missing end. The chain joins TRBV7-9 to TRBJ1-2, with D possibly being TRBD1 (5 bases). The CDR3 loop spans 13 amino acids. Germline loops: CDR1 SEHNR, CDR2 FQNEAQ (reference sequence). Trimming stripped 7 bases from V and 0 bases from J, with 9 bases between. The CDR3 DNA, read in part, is TGTGCCAGCACCTCACAGGCTAACTATGGC. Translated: CASTSQANYG. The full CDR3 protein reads CASTSQANYGYTF. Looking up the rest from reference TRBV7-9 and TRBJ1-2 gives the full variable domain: DTGVSQNPRHKITKRGQNVTFRCDPISEHNRLYWYRQTLGQGPEFLTYFQNEAQLEKSRLLSDRFSAERPKGSFSTLEIQRTEQGDSAMYLCASTSQANYGYTFGSGTRLTVV.

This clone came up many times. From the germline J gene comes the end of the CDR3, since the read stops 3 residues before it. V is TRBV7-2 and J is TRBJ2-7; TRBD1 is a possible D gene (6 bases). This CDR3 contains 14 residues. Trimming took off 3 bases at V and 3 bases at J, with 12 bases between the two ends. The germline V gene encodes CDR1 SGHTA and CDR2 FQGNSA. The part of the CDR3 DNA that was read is TGTGCCAGCAGCTTTCAGTGGACAGACTACGAG. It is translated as CASSFQWTDYE. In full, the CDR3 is CASSFQWTDYEQYF.

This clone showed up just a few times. Here the CDR3 reads CASSPTTGGFEAVHNSPLHF. The sequenced CDR3 bases are TGTGCCAGCTCACCGACGACAGGGGGGTTCGAAGCAGTCCATAATTCACCC. J is TRBJ1-6 and V is TRBV18; 9 nucleotides line up with TRBD1. The CDR3 goes on 3 residues after the read ends, and that part is filled in from the germline J gene. This CDR3 contains 20 residues. Germline V gene sequence: CDR1 KGHSH, CDR2 LQKENI. The J segment lost 5 bases and the V segment lost 3 bases, leaving 17 bases of the junction unmatched.

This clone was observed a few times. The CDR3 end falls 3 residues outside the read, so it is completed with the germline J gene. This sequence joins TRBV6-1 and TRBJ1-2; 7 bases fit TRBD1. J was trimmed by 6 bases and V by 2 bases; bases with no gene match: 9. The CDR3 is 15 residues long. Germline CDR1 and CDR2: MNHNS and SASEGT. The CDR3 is CASSELRTGRDGYTF. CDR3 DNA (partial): TGTGCCAGCAGTGAACTTCGGACAGGCAGGGATGGC.

The CDR3 spells CAVRTGGYYGYTF. CDR3 bases read: TGTGCCGTGAGGACAGGGGGATACTATGGC. The chain employs TRBV19 and TRBJ1-2; 10 bases match TRBD1. Read sequence stops 3 residues before the CDR3 end, and the germline J gene provides the missing end. Germline trimming cut 11 bases from V and 3 bases from J; bases unmatched to any gene: 6. The CDR3 is 13 residues long. From germline, CDR1 is LNHDA and CDR2 SQIVND (reference sequence). The full variable domain, rest sourced from reference TRBV19 and TRBJ1-2, is DGGITQSPKYLFRKEGQNVTLSCEQNLNHDAMYWYRQDPGQGLRLIYYSQIVNDFQKGDIAEGYSVSREKKESFPLTVTSAQKNPTAFYLCAVRTGGYYGYTFGSGTRLTVV.

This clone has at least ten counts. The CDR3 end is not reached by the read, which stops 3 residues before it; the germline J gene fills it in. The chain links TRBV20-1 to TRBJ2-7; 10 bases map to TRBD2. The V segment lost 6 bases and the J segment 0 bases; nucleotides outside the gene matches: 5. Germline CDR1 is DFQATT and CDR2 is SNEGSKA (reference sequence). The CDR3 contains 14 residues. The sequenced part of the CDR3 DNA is TGCAGTGCCCCCAGGACTAGCGGCTCCTACGAG. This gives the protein CSAPRTSGSYE. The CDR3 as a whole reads CSAPRTSGSYEQYF.